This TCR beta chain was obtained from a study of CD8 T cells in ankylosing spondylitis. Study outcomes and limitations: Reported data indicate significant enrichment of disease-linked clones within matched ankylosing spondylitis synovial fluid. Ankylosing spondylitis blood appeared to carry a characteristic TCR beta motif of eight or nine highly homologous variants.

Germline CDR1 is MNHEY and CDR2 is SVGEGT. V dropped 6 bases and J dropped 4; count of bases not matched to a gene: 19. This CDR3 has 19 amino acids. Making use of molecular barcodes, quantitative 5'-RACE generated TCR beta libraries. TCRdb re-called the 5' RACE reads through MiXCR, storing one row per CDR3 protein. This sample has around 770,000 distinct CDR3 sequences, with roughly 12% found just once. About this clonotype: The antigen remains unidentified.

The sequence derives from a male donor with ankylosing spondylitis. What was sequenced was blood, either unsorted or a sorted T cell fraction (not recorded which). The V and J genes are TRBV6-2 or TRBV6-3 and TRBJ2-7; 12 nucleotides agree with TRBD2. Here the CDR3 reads CASSPLRGLAGRMGYEQYF. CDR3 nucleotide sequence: TGTGCCAGCAGCCCGTTACGAGGACTAGCGGGACGGATGGGGTACGAGCAGTACTTC.